This paragraph reports one TCR beta chain. Its antigen is unknown. Qualities for individual bases were not recorded, and no much larger clone is one base off. The data were obtained in a study of PD-L1 blockade in urothelial cancer (dated by TCRdb to about 2017). Background on the whole study: Every patient began therapy at some point between 2013 and 2015 and was given atezolizumab 1,200 mg intravenously every 3 weeks. About 90% of the roughly 29 patients were identified as males with urothelial cancer of bladder origin, and a prior smoking history was reported by 18 of 29 patients. Patients had an ECOG performance status of 0 or 1 and had received between 0 and 3 prior chemotherapy regimens. Blood samples were analyzed at 3 weeks after treatment start (second dose) and at 6 weeks after treatment start. Blood samples gave median yields of around 150,000 T cells and over 80,000 unique TCRs, along with a median clonality of about 0.084. The study was an exploratory multi-omic analysis of somatic, immune and clinical correlates of response to PD-L1 blockade with atezolizumab in urothelial cancer. Pretreatment tumor samples, along with matched peripheral blood serially collected before and after atezolizumab treatment, were subjected to TCR sequencing. Durable clinical benefit meant progression-free survival longer than 6 months, and TCR features were also tested against progression-free and overall survival. In the same patients, pretreatment tumors underwent whole exome sequencing and RNA sequencing in addition to TCR sequencing. Durable clinical benefit was achieved by nine patients but not by the remaining 20. Under 30 patients had pretreatment blood TCR-seq, around 25 had at least one posttreatment blood collection, and around 25 had tumor TCR-seq.

A cohort of 30 or so patients with locally advanced or metastatic urothelial carcinoma, treated at Memorial Sloan Kettering on a trial protocol, was included. Peripheral blood mononuclear cells were collected pretreatment and during treatment, with between 1 and 8 total time points obtained per patient. The Qiagen DNeasy Blood extraction kit was used to purify genomic DNA from total PBMCs and tumor samples. PBMCs were collected pretreatment and during treatment, and were isolated and stored as previously described. Reading from cysteine to phenylalanine, the CDR3 counts 16 amino acids. CDR3 DNA only is kept here, 48 bases in frame from base 1. Trimming removed 0 bases from V and 1 base from J, leaving 10 bases between the germline ends. CDR1 LGHNA and CDR2 YNFKEQ are derived from the germline V gene. Study-level results and caveats: Among patients with durable benefit, tumor-associated TCR clones showed greater expansion in peripheral blood 3 weeks after treatment started (n = 22, p = 0.022). A pretreatment peripheral blood TCR clonality below the median was linked to improved progression-free and overall survival. Because the sample size was small (n of about 30) and many exploratory analyses were performed, the results are intended to be hypothesis-generating.

Synthetic TCR analog templates were spiked into each PCR to estimate absolute template abundance from read counts. The immunoSEQ assay was used to amplify TCRbeta CDR3 regions from genomic DNA with bias-controlled V and J gene primers. Sequencing of rearranged TCRbeta segments was performed at approximately 20X coverage. The authors' pipeline ran thus. Sequencing errors were corrected by clustering and CDR3s were annotated against IMGT to assign V, D and J genes. Downstream analyses used only productive TCRbeta rearrangements and left out out-of-frame or stop-codon sequences. Clonality was computed as one minus Shannon entropy normalized by the log of the number of unique productive sequences. Fisher's exact test with Benjamini-Hochberg correction, using a cutoff of adjusted p below 0.01, was how clones that differed between time points or between blood and tumor were identified. TCRdb carries this immuneACCESS record with in-frame sequences only. Its versions omit some clonotypes, under half of them owing to an unresolved V gene in the studies checked, with the rest unexplained. The V and J calls and the clone size are those of that table, but D and trimming were determined from the DNA. In all, the sample holds 70,000 to 75,000 clones, and under 90% of those were seen once. The biggest ten clones account for less than 5.5% of the sample.

Source: PBMCs, taken around atezolizumab (anti-PD-L1) treatment. The receptor's source is a man between 70 and 80 years old with urothelial cancer. The chain employs TRBV4-2 and TRBJ1-5; a weak D assignment points to TRBD1 (6 bases agree). In nucleotide form, the sequence is TGTGCCAGCAGCCAAGACCACAGGGACAGCAATCAGCCCCAGCATTTT. The translation is CASSQDHRDSNQPQHF.